These 14 T cell receptor beta chains were all obtained from the same sample, sequenced in a study of T cell repertoires in cytomegalovirus infection. No cognate antigen is known for these TCRs. TCRdb fed the reads into MiXCR, producing one record per CDR3 protein. The sample consists of tens of thousands of distinct CDR3 sequences, just over 50% of them appearing once. Here the sequenced sample was CD8+ T cells from cultured PBMCs, taken from culture after CMV antigen stimulation. All receptors come from a human donor in good health (CMV status not recorded). Some clones in this sample may be carry-over from other donors' samples.

This chain links TRBV24-1 with TRBJ2-1; D unclear. This CDR3 has 13 amino acids. The germline V gene has CDR1 KGHDR and CDR2 SFDVKD. Trimming left V 4 bases short and J 10 bases short, with 13 bases between. The CDR3 reads CATSDYYTKEQFF. CDR3 DNA: TGTGCCACCAGTGACTACTATACGAAAGAGCAGTTCTTC.

This clonotype turned up a few times. The rearrangement joins TRBV7-3 to TRBJ2-1; TRBD2 matches 9 bases. There are 16 residues in the CDR3. CDR1 and CDR2 from the germline V gene are SGHTA and FQGTGA. The junction had 6 bases not matched to a gene; V was cut back by 1 base and J by 5 bases. In DNA, the CDR3 is TGTGCCAGCAGCTTAATGGCTAGCGGGATAGACAATGAGCAGTTCTTC. It yields the protein CASSLMASGIDNEQFF.

The chain uses TRBV10-3 and TRBJ2-3; 15 nucleotides line up with TRBD2. V shed 8 bases and J 4 bases; nucleotides not matched to a gene: 7. This CDR3 has 16 residues. CDR1 is ENHRY, CDR2 SYGVKD, per germline. In DNA form, the CDR3 reads TGTGCCATCGGGACTAGCGGGAGGCGGAGCTCAGATACGCAGTATTTT. This encodes CAIGTSGRRSSDTQYF.

The chain joins TRBV20-1 to TRBJ2-3; 10 positions match TRBD2. The CDR3 sequence is 13 residues long. Germline V gives CDR1 DFQATT, CDR2 SNEGSKA (reference sequence). The trim removed 7 bases at V and 4 bases at J, leaving 5 bases unmatched. The CDR3 bases are TGCAGTGGGCTAGCGGGAGAGCCAGATACGCAGTATTTT. Translating gives CSGLAGEPDTQYF.

In this sample, this clonotype turned up a few times. The rearrangement links TRBV7-9 to TRBJ1-1; the D is unclear. Trimming cost V 0 bases and J 3 bases, with 5 bases left between them. Germline V lookup: CDR1 SEHNR, CDR2 FQNEAQ (reference sequence). There are 13 residues in the CDR3. CDR3 sequence: CASSLASHTEAFF. CDR3 nucleotides: TGTGCCAGCAGCTTAGCGTCTCACACTGAAGCTTTCTTT.

The rearrangement uses TRBV27 and TRBJ2-5, with D hard to call. V shed 2 bases and J shed 1 base, with 5 bases lying between them. This CDR3 has 13 amino acids. The V gene's germline CDR1 is MNHEY and CDR2 SMNVEV (reference sequence). CDR3 DNA sequence: TGTGCCAGCAGTTTAACCTCCCAAGAGACCCAGTACTTC. Amino acid sequence: CASSLTSQETQYF.

This clonotype was detected a few times. This chain connects TRBV28 to TRBJ2-7; possible D gene TRBD1, 6 bases. Trimming took off 3 bases at V and 2 bases at J, with 17 bases between the two ends. The CDR3 extends over 16 amino acids. The germline V gene has CDR1 MDHEN and CDR2 SYDVKM. The CDR3 DNA sequence: TGTGCCAGCAGTTTTCCCCGACAGGCTCCTGCCTACGAGCAGTACTTC. Translating gives CASSFPRQAPAYEQYF.

CDR3 nucleotides: TGTGCCAGCAGTTACTCTAGCGGGAGGGCCACAGATACGCAGTATTTT. As protein: CASSYSSGRATDTQYF. The chain uses TRBV6-5 and TRBJ2-3, with 11 bases that match TRBD2. Trimming cost V 0 bases and J 2 bases; bases outside gene matches: 1. The CDR3 loop spans 16 amino acids. Germline lookup yields CDR1 MNHEY and CDR2 SVGAGI.

The genes are TRBV19 and TRBJ1-5; D ambiguous. Germline V gives CDR1 LNHDA, CDR2 SQIVND (reference sequence). This CDR3 contains 16 residues. V dropped 1 base and J dropped 0 bases, with 10 bases sitting between them. The CDR3 DNA sequence: TGTGCCAGTAGTATAGGAGGAGGTCCTAGCAATCAGCCCCAGCATTTT. Translation gives CASSIGGGPSNQPQHF.

This rearrangement joins TRBV7-3 to TRBJ2-7, with TRBD2 matching 14 bases. J lost 3 bases, V lost 5 bases, and 6 bases had no gene match. This CDR3 is built from 16 residues. Looked up from germline, CDR1 is SGHTA and CDR2 is FQGTGA. The DNA of the CDR3 is TGTGCCAGCAGCCCGCGACTAGCGGGGGGGAGCTACGAGCAGTACTTC. It translates to CASSPRLAGGSYEQYF.

The CDR3 bases are TGTGCCAGCAGTTACGCTCGGACAGGGAATGGCTACACCTTC. Translated: CASSYARTGNGYTF. The chain combines TRBV6-1 with TRBJ1-2, with 8 bases identical to TRBD1. J gave up 6 bases and V 5 bases, and 8 bases lay outside the gene matches. The CDR3 totals 14 residues. The germline CDR1 and CDR2 sequences are MNHNS and SASEGT.

The genes are TRBV6-1 and TRBJ2-3; the match to TRBD2 covers 7 bases. Germline V gene lookup returns CDR1 MNHNS and CDR2 SASEGT. CDR3 size: 14 residues. The V gene end was trimmed by 11 bases and the J gene end by 4 bases; junction bases not matched to a gene: 12. CDR3 sequence: CASENGREADTQYF. The CDR3 DNA sequence: TGTGCCTCTGAAAACGGCCGGGAGGCAGATACGCAGTATTTT.

The genes are TRBV19 and TRBJ1-5; D gene ambiguous. The CDR3 extends over 13 amino acids. Germline V CDR1 and CDR2: LNHDA, SQIVND (reference sequence). Trimming pared 2 bases from V and 10 bases from J, leaving 12 bases between. The CDR3 spells CASSINFQIPQHF. The CDR3 nucleotides read TGTGCCAGTAGTATAAATTTCCAGATCCCCCAGCATTTT.

Notes on this clonotype: It may be a read error: a sequence one base away is much more abundant. This chain uses TRBV7-8 with TRBJ1-1, with TRBD1 as a possible D gene (5 bases). The CDR3 covers 13 residues. The germline gives CDR1 SGHVS, CDR2 FQNEAQ. CDR3 residues: CASSKQRGTESFF. The CDR3, as DNA: TGTGCCAGCAGCAAGCAACGGGGCACTGAATCTTTCTTT. Filled out from reference TRBV7-8 and TRBJ1-1, the complete variable domain reads GAGVSQSPRYKVAKRGQDVALRCDPISGHVSLFWYQQALGQGPEFLTYFQNEAQLDKSGLPSDRFFAERPEGSVSTLKIQRTQQEDSAVYLCASSKQRGTESFFGQGTRLTVV.